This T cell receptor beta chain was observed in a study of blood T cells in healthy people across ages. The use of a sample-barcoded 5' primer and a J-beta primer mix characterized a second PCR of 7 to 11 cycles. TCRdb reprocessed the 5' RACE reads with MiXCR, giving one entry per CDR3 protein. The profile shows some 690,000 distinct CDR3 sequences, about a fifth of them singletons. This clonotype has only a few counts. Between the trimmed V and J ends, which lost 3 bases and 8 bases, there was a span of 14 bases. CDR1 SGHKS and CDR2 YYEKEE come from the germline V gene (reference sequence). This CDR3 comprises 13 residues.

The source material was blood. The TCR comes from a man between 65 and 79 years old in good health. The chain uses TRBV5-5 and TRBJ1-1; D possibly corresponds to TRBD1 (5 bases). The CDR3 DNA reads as TGTGCCAGCAGCTCCGGGACCCTACAGGAAGCTTTCTTT. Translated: CASSSGTLQEAFF.